These T cell receptor beta chains were read from a single sample in a study of PD-1 blockade in classical Hodgkin lymphoma. Repertoires were generated with immunoSEQ multiplex PCR, while TCRdb's copy carries only in-frame clones and drops some. The sample holds about 23,000 clones, roughly 90% seen once. Sequenced material: peripheral blood mononuclear cells (PBMCs), taken before the fourth cycle of nivolumab. Receptors were obtained from a human donor with classical Hodgkin lymphoma. CDR3s include the opening cysteine and the closing phenylalanine or tryptophan. The order of the fields is D gene, V gene, clone size, J gene, CDR3 protein, CDR3 DNA. D genes are given only for firm matches. Expanded clones get a size class; other rows say once, few or many, or leave the size out.

NA	TRBV9	NA	TRBJ2-5	CASSVAAGREETQYF	TGTGCCAGCAGCGTAGCGGCAGGCCGCGAAGAGACCCAGTACTTC
NA	TRBV5-4	NA	TRBJ1-3	CASSLIGGSGNTIYF	TGTGCCAGCAGCTTGATTGGGGGCTCTGGAAACACCATATATTTT
NA	TRBV15	NA	TRBJ2-1	CATSRKTSSGNEQFF	TGTGCCACCAGCAGAAAAACTAGCTCTGGCAATGAGCAGTTCTTC
NA	TRBV29-1	NA	TRBJ2-7	CSVGGTYEQYF	TGCAGCGTTGGGGGGACCTACGAGCAGTACTTC
NA	TRBV7-2	NA	TRBJ1-2	CASSLGGAAYGYTF	TGTGCCAGCAGCTTAGGGGGGGCAGCTTATGGCTACACCTTC
NA	TRBV7-3	NA	TRBJ1-6	CASSLTDGNSPLHF	TGTGCCAGCAGCTTAACTGATGGGAATTCACCCCTCCACTTT
TRBD1	TRBV10-3	once	TRBJ1-2	CAISERYRGEGGYTF	TGTGCCATCAGTGAGCGGTACAGGGGAGAGGGTGGCTACACCTTC
NA	TRBV19	NA	TRBJ2-2	CASTKERARNTGELFF	TGTGCCAGTACTAAGGAGAGAGCGAGGAACACCGGGGAGCTGTTTTTT
TRBD1	TRBV7-9	few	TRBJ1-3	CASSSDRENTIYF	TGTGCCAGCAGCTCGGACAGGGAAAACACCATATATTTT
NA	TRBV16	few	TRBJ2-1	CASSLLYPQRGEQFF	TGTGCCAGCAGCCTCCTATATCCGCAGAGGGGAGAGCAGTTCTTC
TRBD2	TRBV6-6	once	TRBJ2-1	CASSYQTSGGDNEQFF	TGTGCCAGCAGTTACCAGACTAGCGGGGGCGACAATGAGCAGTTCTTC
TRBD2	TRBV4-2	once	TRBJ2-7	CASSPGKRDGSYEQYF	TGTGCCAGCAGCCCGGGCAAGCGGGACGGCTCCTACGAGCAGTACTTC
NA	TRBV6-5	NA	TRBJ2-7	CASSYSISAGTYEQYF	TGTGCCAGCAGTTACTCGATCTCGGCCGGAACCTACGAGCAGTACTTC
NA	TRBV13	NA	TRBJ2-3	CASSIREPVGTDTQYF	TGTGCCAGCAGCATCCGGGAGCCCGTCGGCACAGATACGCAGTATTTT
NA	TRBV19	NA	TRBJ1-1	CASSEQGNTEAFF	TGTGCCAGTAGTGAACAGGGGAACACTGAAGCTTTCTTT
NA	TRBV5-6	NA	TRBJ2-4	CASSLAVIGLAKNIQYF	TGTGCCAGCAGCTTGGCCGTTATAGGCTTAGCCAAAAACATTCAGTACTTC
TRBD1	TRBV7-9	NA	TRBJ2-3	CASTDRVSTDTQYF	TGTGCCAGCACTGACAGGGTTAGCACAGATACGCAGTATTTT
NA	TRBV25-1	NA	TRBJ1-1	CASSAGHPNTEAFF	TGTGCCAGCAGTGCGGGACATCCGAACACTGAAGCTTTCTTT
NA	TRBV29-1	NA	TRBJ1-2	CSVSVAGTEGDGYTF	TGCAGCGTCTCAGTTGCGGGGACCGAAGGAGATGGCTACACCTTC
TRBD2	TRBV11-1	NA	TRBJ2-7	CASSRTSGAYEQYF	TGTGCCAGCAGCCGGACTAGCGGGGCATACGAGCAGTACTTC
TRBD2	TRBV19	NA	TRBJ2-2	CASSISSSGGAGELFF	TGTGCCAGTAGTATTTCGTCTAGCGGGGGGGCCGGGGAGCTGTTTTTT
TRBD2	TRBV5-1	NA	TRBJ2-1	CASSTRLAASYNEQFF	TGCGCCAGCAGCACCCGACTAGCGGCCTCCTACAATGAGCAGTTCTTC
NA	TRBV27	NA	TRBJ1-1	CASSYNRALNTEAFF	TGTGCCAGCAGTTACAACAGGGCCTTGAACACTGAAGCTTTCTTT
NA	TRBV10-2	NA	TRBJ1-4	CASRRGRATNEKLFF	TGCGCCAGCCGGCGGGGCCGGGCAACTAATGAAAAACTGTTTTTT
TRBD1	TRBV19	medium-sized	TRBJ1-1	CASSIGRGPRNTEAFF	TGTGCCAGTAGTATAGGGAGGGGGCCTCGGAACACTGAAGCTTTCTTT
NA	TRBV2	NA	TRBJ2-7	CASSYPLSYEQYF	TGTGCCAGCAGTTACCCCCTCTCCTACGAGCAGTACTTC
TRBD2	TRBV18	NA	TRBJ2-1	CASSRTSGGGNEQFF	TGTGCCAGCTCCCGTACTAGCGGAGGGGGGAATGAGCAGTTCTTC
TRBD1	TRBV5-1	NA	TRBJ2-7	CASTFTAGTGLYEQYF	TGCGCCAGCACCTTCACTGCGGGGACAGGGCTTTACGAGCAGTACTTC
NA	TRBV19	few	TRBJ2-1	CASSIITGNSYNEQFF	TGTGCCAGTAGTATTATAACAGGTAACTCCTACAATGAGCAGTTCTTC
NA	TRBV19	once	TRBJ1-1	CASSIDRSPNTEAFF	TGTGCCAGTAGTATAGACAGGTCCCCGAACACTGAAGCTTTCTTT
TRBD2	TRBV9	NA	TRBJ2-4	CASSVGETGGLGNIQYF	TGTGCCAGCAGCGTAGGGGAGACGGGGGGACTAGGGAACATTCAGTACTTC
TRBD2	TRBV7-9	NA	TRBJ2-3	CASSYHTSGGTTDTQYF	TGTGCCAGCAGCTATCATACTAGCGGGGGGACAACAGATACGCAGTATTTT
NA	TRBV28	NA	TRBJ1-4	CASRGLWGVGEKLFF	TGTGCCAGCAGGGGATTATGGGGGGTTGGTGAAAAACTGTTTTTT
NA	TRBV19	NA	TRBJ2-3	CASSIGTDTDTQYF	TGTGCCAGTAGTATAGGGACAGACACAGATACGCAGTATTTT
NA	TRBV5-8	NA	TRBJ2-1	CASSPVPHNEQFF	TGTGCCAGCAGCCCGGTCCCCCACAATGAGCAGTTCTTC
NA	TRBV2	NA	TRBJ1-4	CASSPGPNNEKLFF	TGTGCCAGCAGTCCGGGCCCCAATAATGAAAAACTGTTTTTT
TRBD2	TRBV5-4	NA	TRBJ2-1	CASSLGVGLAGVRFF	TGTGCCAGCAGCTTGGGAGTGGGACTAGCGGGAGTAAGGTTCTTC
TRBD1	TRBV2	NA	TRBJ1-1	CASSLGTGGTEAFF	TGTGCCAGCAGTCTCGGGACAGGGGGCACTGAAGCTTTCTTT
TRBD1	TRBV19	NA	TRBJ1-2	CASSTGGIGWSNYGYTF	TGTGCCAGTAGCACAGGGGGCATCGGATGGTCTAACTATGGCTACACCTTC
NA	TRBV6-1	NA	TRBJ2-1	CASSETQESYNEQFF	TGTGCCAGCAGTGAAACCCAGGAATCCTACAATGAGCAGTTCTTC
TRBD2	TRBV9	NA	TRBJ2-7	CASSVEGLAGSYEQYF	TGTGCCAGCAGCGTAGAAGGACTAGCGGGCTCCTACGAGCAGTACTTC
NA	TRBV5-8	NA	TRBJ2-7	CASSFFSYEQYF	TGTGCCAGCAGCTTTTTCTCCTACGAGCAGTACTTC
NA	TRBV6-5	NA	TRBJ2-1	CASSSGEEGRRQFF	TGTGCCAGCAGTTCCGGGGAGGAAGGGCGGCGGCAGTTCTTC
NA	TRBV30	NA	TRBJ2-1	CAWTGTHPLQFF	TGTGCCTGGACCGGGACACATCCATTGCAGTTCTTC
TRBD2	TRBV18	NA	TRBJ2-2	CASSPLGGRAVGELFF	TGTGCCAGCTCACCGCTTGGCGGGAGGGCCGTCGGGGAGCTGTTTTTT
NA	TRBV7-8	NA	TRBJ1-3	CASSLSGSGNTIYF	TGTGCCAGCAGCTTATCAGGGTCTGGAAACACCATATATTTT
NA	TRBV29-1	NA	TRBJ2-7	CSVERDYEQYF	TGCAGCGTTGAAAGGGACTACGAGCAGTACTTC
TRBD2	TRBV5-1	NA	TRBJ2-5	CASSFGAGHQETQYF	TGCGCCAGCAGCTTCGGAGCGGGACACCAAGAGACCCAGTACTTC
NA	TRBV19	NA	TRBJ1-3	CASSSKGSPPSSGNTIYF	TGTGCCAGTAGTAGCAAGGGCAGCCCACCTTCCTCTGGAAACACCATATATTTT